The clone carrying this T cell receptor beta chain was seen ten or more times. TCRdb passed the reads through MiXCR, listing each CDR3 protein once. The table lists about 250,000 distinct CDR3 sequences, roughly 26% of them singletons, with around 7.8% in the top ten. CDR3 length: 16 amino acids. The data were obtained in a study of kidney transplant recipient with SARS-CoV-2 infection. The V and J genes are TRBV8-2 and TRBJ1-2. TRBV8-2 is a pseudogene segment. The receptor was derived from a male patient aged 25-45 years who had COVID-19 and was a kidney transplant recipient. Some T cells could come from the graft donor. The material was a blood sample, obtained at baseline and on day 111 from a kidney transplant recipient. The CDR3 loop is CGSALPDSRKTYGYTF. The CDR3 DNA follows: TGTGGCAGTGCCCTACCTGATAGCCGAAAGACCTATGGCTACACCTTC.